This TCR beta chain was captured by sequencing in a study of blood T cell repertoires in COVID-19 (dated by TCRdb to the early 2020s). At the level of the whole study: Samples from collaborators originated in the United States, Italy and Spain and spanned both the acute and convalescent phases of COVID-19. The samples were drawn from the first 160 participants of the ongoing ImmuneRACE study and from 1,254 subjects provided by 6 global collaborators. Where HLA class I and class II types were available, the types were taken from metadata supplied by the sample provider, not from assay-based typing. Sample metadata almost always included a de-identified subject ID, COVID-19 status, age in years and sex. A freely available public database, intended as a resource for researchers studying the immune response to SARS-CoV-2, is where the repertoires were released. The material from the prospective study consisted of cDNA or gDNA derived from T cells, B-cell-depleted T cells, or PBMCs. Deeply sampled blood TCRbeta repertoires from subjects exposed to, actively infected with, or recovered from COVID-19 were included in the dataset.

TCRbeta CDR3 regions were amplified from genomic DNA by means of the immunoSEQ Assay, a bias-controlled multiplex PCR. The paper's processing steps were these. The number of nucleated cells in each sample was estimated from the amplification of reference gene primers within the assay. To quantify the absolute abundance of each unique TCRbeta CDR3 rearrangement, sequence reads were collapsed and filtered. For each sample, productive Simpson clonality was calculated by taking the square root of Simpson's diversity index across productive rearrangements. Imported from immuneACCESS, the table was reduced by TCRdb to in-frame sequences with V and J called. These copies leave out some clones; in studies compared against another copy, an unresolved V gene accounts for under half, and the cause of the remainder is not known. The V and J calls and clone size were taken over from that table, and D and trimming were inferred from the DNA. The sample table records about 440,000 clones; less than 95% of these occur just once. Around 0.6% of the sample is held by the ten biggest clonotypes.

In its sample, this clone was seen once. No cognate antigen has been identified for it. No much larger clone is present one base from it, and per-base qualities are unavailable. Relative to germline, V is 6 bases shorter and J is 1 base shorter, with 9 bases between their ends. Spanning cysteine to phenylalanine, the CDR3 consists of 14 amino acids. Left in the record is the CDR3 DNA by itself, 42 bases read in frame from the first base. The CDR1 and CDR2 encoded by the germline V gene are WSHSY and SAAADI. Participants in the prospective study were aged 18 to 89 years, lived in 24 United States geographic areas, and enrolled through a virtual design. In the prospective study, cohorts were assigned on the basis of participant-reported clinical history obtained from a screening survey and a study questionnaire. Recovered participants in ImmuneRACE Cohort 3 were defined by two consecutive negative NP/OP PCR tests, clearance by a healthcare professional, or resolution of symptoms. In the prospective study, mobile phlebotomists collected whole blood, serum and a nasopharyngeal or oropharyngeal swab from each participant. Participants in the prospective study had the option to provide additional blood draws and questionnaires over a roughly 2-month period. Prospective study blood samples were shipped either frozen or at room temperature before DNA extraction.

Summary of the overall study and its limitations: How much clinical and demographic metadata was included differed by source and by participant, and the metadata was provided uncurated.

The sequencing input was PBMCs or T cells enriched from blood (not recorded which). The rearrangement combines TRBV10-2 with TRBJ2-2, and TRBD2 may be the D gene, going by 6 matching bases. The TCR sequence derives from a man aged 18 to 35 who had recovered from COVID-19. In nucleotides, the sequence is TGCGCCAGCAGCGGGACTGTGAACACCGGGGAGCTGTTTTTT. The encoded protein is CASSGTVNTGELFF.